The 10 T cell receptor beta chains below were found in one sample sequenced in a study of technical replicates of blood from several donors. The method was immunoSEQ multiplex PCR; TCRdb's version includes in-frame clones alone and lacks a portion of them. The data show about 14,000 clones, with roughly 83% seen just once and roughly 11% held by the top ten. The specimen sequenced was PBMCs. Receptors originate from a human donor in good health.

This clone was detected only a few times. The chain is built from TRBV5-4 and TRBJ2-7; 9 bases are shared with TRBD2. The junction had 4 bases not matched to a gene; V was cut back by 4 bases and J by 2 bases. Germline CDR1 is SGHNT and CDR2 is YYREEE (reference sequence). The CDR3 covers 14 residues. The CDR3 nucleotides read TGTGCCAGCAGCCGCGGGGGGGACACCTACGAGCAGTACTTC. Its translation: CASSRGGDTYEQYF.

This chain links TRBV7-2 with TRBJ2-2, with D possibly being TRBD2 (5 bases). Germline loops: CDR1 SGHTA, CDR2 FQGNSA. V was clipped by 6 bases and J by 1 base, with 12 bases between them. The CDR3 sequence is 15 residues long. The CDR3 sequence is CASRSGLKNTGELFF. In DNA form, the CDR3 reads TGTGCCAGCAGGTCCGGACTGAAGAACACCGGGGAGCTGTTTTTT.

The chain has TRBV5-1 and TRBJ2-7, with TRBD1 as a possible D gene (6 bases). CDR3 length equals 16 residues. V lost 4 bases to trimming and J lost 0 bases, with 17 bases between them. From germline, CDR1 is SGHRS and CDR2 YFSETQ. CDR3 in amino acids: CASSTLPGADSYEQYF. In DNA, the CDR3 is TGCGCCAGCAGCACCCTGCCAGGGGCCGACTCCTACGAGCAGTACTTC.

The chain joins TRBV2 to TRBJ1-1, with no clear D. Germline V gene lookup returns CDR1 SNHLY and CDR2 FYNNEI. CDR3 length: 16 amino acids. V lost 2 bases and J lost 1, with 14 bases in between. The CDR3 is CASSELLNSKNTEAFF. As DNA, the CDR3 is TGTGCCAGCAGTGAATTGCTCAACTCAAAGAACACTGAAGCTTTCTTT.

V usage is TRBV7-9 and J usage is TRBJ2-5; D remains unclear. Germline V gene lookup returns CDR1 SEHNR and CDR2 FQNEAQ (reference sequence). There are 14 residues in the CDR3. Deletions cut 4 bases from V and 4 bases from J, with 13 bases between. The CDR3 protein is CASSSPGLSETQYF. DNA of the CDR3: TGTGCCAGCAGCTCCCCCGGGTTGTCAGAGACCCAGTACTTC.

CDR3 residues: CASSPTSYEQYF. As DNA, the CDR3 is TGTGCCAGCTCCCCAACGTCCTACGAGCAGTACTTC. The rearrangement links TRBV18 to TRBJ2-5; D gene ambiguous. The DNA end is a closer match to TRBJ2-7, so the J assignment may be wrong. The germline V gene has CDR1 KGHSH and CDR2 LQKENI. CDR3 length: 12 residues.

The rearrangement joins TRBV6-1 to TRBJ2-7; 9 bases align to TRBD1. Germline lookup yields CDR1 MNHNS and CDR2 SASEGT. This CDR3 has 13 residues. The ends lost 4 bases at V and 4 bases at J; junction bases unmatched: 2. In DNA form, the CDR3 reads TGTGCCAGCAGTGTTGGGACAGGGTACGAGCAGTACTTC. Translated, it gives CASSVGTGYEQYF.

V is TRBV6-4 and J is TRBJ1-4, with D possibly TRBD1 on 5 matching bases. Trimming cost V 4 bases and J 7 bases, with 13 bases left between them. Per germline, CDR1 MRHNA and CDR2 SNTAGT. The CDR3 covers 14 residues. In nucleotides, the CDR3 is TGTGCCAGCAGTGCAATAGGCGGGGCTGAAAAACTGTTTTTT. Its translation is CASSAIGGAEKLFF.

The J gene is TRBJ2-1, the V gene TRBV18, with a possible D match to TRBD1 (5 bases). Trimming took off 3 bases at V and 4 bases at J, with 19 bases between the two ends. CDR3 length equals 17 residues. CDR1 and CDR2 (germline): KGHSH, LQKENI. The CDR3 DNA reads as TGTGCCAGCTCACCCTACTCGGACACAAACGGATACAATGAGCAGTTCTTC. Translated: CASSPYSDTNGYNEQFF. Complete variable domain (other parts from reference TRBV18 and TRBJ2-1): NAGVMQNPRHLVRRRGQEARLRCSPMKGHSHVYWYRQLPEEGLKFMVYLQKENIIDESGMPKERFSAEFPKEGPSILRIQQVVRGDSAAYFCASSPYSDTNGYNEQFFGPGTRLTVL.

The chain combines TRBV19 with TRBJ1-1; 7 nucleotides align to TRBD1. This CDR3 is 14 amino acids long. The germline V gene encodes CDR1 LNHDA and CDR2 SQIVND (reference sequence). After removal of 6 bases from V and 3 bases from J, the junction contained 7 bases not matched to a gene. The CDR3 DNA is TGTGCCAGTAGACCGACAGGGCTACACACTGAAGCTTTCTTT. Translated: CASRPTGLHTEAFF.